The clone carrying this T cell receptor beta chain was recorded at least ten times. Its specificity is unknown. MiXCR, run by TCRdb on the 5' RACE reads, gives a single entry per CDR3 protein. The sample shows about 68,000 distinct CDR3 sequences, around 7% of them seen only once. The CDR3 extends over 14 amino acids. With 7 bases removed from V and 0 bases from J, the gap between germline ends came to 12 bases. Germline CDR1 is MRHNA and CDR2 is SNTAGT. The data were obtained in a study of T cells after yellow fever vaccination. Overall study findings and caveats: Relatively few clonotypes were ones that appeared in both CD4 and CD8 compartments. Most clones from primary vaccination were detected again post-booster (about 95% CD4, around 88% CD8).

Sequencing was performed on CD8+ T cells sorted from PBMCs, taken roughly 47 days after the first yellow fever vaccination. This clonotype was obtained from a man between 18 and 29 years old who received the YFV17D yellow fever vaccine. The J gene is TRBJ2-5, the V gene TRBV6-4; D uncertain. CDR3 in amino acids: CASTPSSYQETQYF. DNA for the CDR3: TGTGCCAGCACTCCATCATCGTACCAAGAGACCCAGTACTTC.